The 5 T cell receptor beta chains presented below share a single source sample, sequenced in a study of cytomegalovirus exposure and HLA in healthy donors. A multiplex PCR was run with 60 Vbeta primers and 13 Jbeta primers. The data were produced by immunoSEQ multiplex PCR, yet TCRdb's version contains in-frame clones alone and is incomplete. The sample has some 91,000 clones, about two thirds seen once; the top ten hold over 2%. The sample was PBMCs. These receptors were obtained from a human donor in good health.

The CDR3 sequence is CASSLLGSREETQYF. CDR3 DNA sequence: TGCGCCAGCAGCTTGCTAGGGAGCCGCGAAGAGACCCAGTACTTC. The J gene is TRBJ2-5, the V gene TRBV5-1, with a tentative D call TRBD2 (5 bases). Trimming pared 1 base from V and 3 bases from J, leaving 13 bases between. CDR3 length equals 15 residues. CDR1 is SGHRS, CDR2 YFSETQ, per germline.

The chain's CDR3 is CASSRQLEETQYF. CDR3 bases: TGTGCCAGCAGTCGACAGTTGGAAGAGACCCAGTACTTC. The rearrangement uses TRBV2 and TRBJ2-5; D is perhaps TRBD1 (5 bases). The CDR3 has 13 amino acids. The germline gives CDR1 SNHLY, CDR2 FYNNEI. V lost 5 bases and J 3 bases, leaving 10 bases between the germline ends.

The chain joins TRBV6-5 to TRBJ2-1; 9 nucleotides match TRBD1. V dropped 2 bases and J dropped 6; count of bases not matched to a gene: 2. The germline V gene encodes CDR1 MNHEY and CDR2 SVGAGI. The CDR3 has 14 amino acids. This chain's CDR3 is CASSYDRGGNEQFF. The CDR3 DNA reads TGTGCCAGCAGTTACGACAGGGGGGGCAATGAGCAGTTCTTC.

This clone was seen a handful of times. This chain uses TRBV25-1 with TRBJ2-7; D is possibly TRBD1 (5 bases). Trimming cost V 3 bases and J 5 bases, with 11 bases left between them. The CDR3 sequence is 13 residues long. The V gene's germline CDR1 is MGHDK and CDR2 SYGVNS. The CDR3 nucleotides are TGTGCCAGCAGTGACAGGGAAAGGGACGAGCAGTACTTC. It yields the protein CASSDRERDEQYF.

V is TRBV19 and J is TRBJ1-3; D is possibly TRBD1 (6 bases). The CDR3 covers 15 residues. Trimming took off 4 bases at V and 0 bases at J, with 10 bases between the two ends. The germline gives CDR1 LNHDA, CDR2 SQIVND (reference sequence). The CDR3 coding sequence is TGTGCCAGTAGTACCAGCAGGGGCTCTGGAAACACCATATATTTT. Translated, it gives CASSTSRGSGNTIYF.